This entry features one T cell receptor (beta chain) sequence. Assay: immunoSEQ multiplex PCR; the TCRdb copy retains only in-frame clones and omits some. The table records around 55,000 clones, about 90% of them present only once. This entry is derived from a study of blood T cell repertoires in COVID-19. The germline V gene has CDR1 KGHSH and CDR2 LQKENI. The length of the CDR3 is 16 residues. V lost 3 bases and J lost 4; bases outside the gene matches: 9. The V and J genes are TRBV18 and TRBJ2-7, with 10 bases that match TRBD2. Sample: peripheral blood. The clonotype was recovered from a man in his sixties with acute or convalescent COVID-19. DNA of the CDR3: TGTGCCAGCTCACCCCTCAGCGGGAGGGTTAGTTACGAGCAGTACTTC. Amino acids: CASSPLSGRVSYEQYF.